The text below deals with one T cell receptor (beta chain). Its antigen has not been determined. No base-level quality is on record; no much larger clone is a single base apart. The donors were included in the validation cohort of 100 to 150 subjects, a group kept apart from the roughly 680-subject first cohort. Library method: the immunoSEQ multiplex PCR assay. Concerning the study's data processing: A statistical classification framework was developed to diagnose cytomegalovirus status using the catalog of TCR beta chain sequences. This immuneACCESS table, as held by TCRdb, lists in-frame sequences with V and J called but not all clones. Of the missing ones, under half trace to an unresolved V gene in checked studies; the others have no known cause. For V, J and clone size, that table is used; D and trimming come from the DNA. The sample profile shows about 240,000 clones; 70% to 90% of them were found once. The top ten constitute over 0.95% of the sample.

These data belong to a study of cytomegalovirus exposure and HLA in healthy donors (dated by TCRdb to 2015 to 2018). A note on the overall study: The roughly 670 repertoires of the first cohort and the 120 validation repertoires were produced on the same platform, according to a later analysis. In addition to the first cohort of approximately 650 subjects, a separate validation cohort of some 120 different subjects was used. The study aimed to test whether signatures of past pathogen exposure could be identified by cataloging public T cell receptors. To predict cytomegalovirus infection status, the study brought together high-throughput TCR immunosequencing, statistical association of individual TCRs with disease status, and machine learning. On the study overall, not on this receptor specifically: Subsequent analysis determined that TCRs grouped into clusters in the first cohort also showed a tendency toward co-occurrence across the approximately 120 validation repertoires, and 94% of cluster scores exceeded 0. In the study, around 160 TCR beta chains were listed as associated with cytomegalovirus. Three of the identified cytomegalovirus-associated TCR beta chains were confirmed in vitro to be specific for cytomegalovirus antigens. A later analysis had no HLA typing for the validation cohort, so co-occurrence there was scored across all 110 or so repertoires. The authors suggested that the approach could potentially be generalized to other disease states and immunological phenotypes. While some public TCRs were present in many individuals, most TCR sequences turned up only very rarely across donors. In both the original and validation cohorts, the classifier was reported to diagnose cytomegalovirus status with high specificity and sensitivity.

Taken from the germline V gene, the CDR1 and CDR2 loops are KGHSH and LQKENI. V lost 1 base and J lost 5 bases; the stretch between them is 11 bases long. From the cysteine through the phenylalanine, the CDR3 covers 14 amino acids. Of the read, only the CDR3 DNA is kept; its 42 bases are in frame from base 1. The sequenced material came from PBMCs. Recombination connected TRBV18 to TRBJ1-2, with a tentative D gene TRBD1 over 6 matching bases. This TCR came from a woman aged 25 to 45 in good health and CMV-seropositive. The CDR3 loop reads CASSPQRQGYGYTF. The DNA is as follows: TGTGCCAGCTCACCACAACGGCAGGGGTATGGCTACACCTTC.